Below, 6 T cell receptor beta chains from the same sample are listed, as sequenced in a study of CD8 T cells in ankylosing spondylitis. Findings and caveats of the study: Blood of patients with ankylosing spondylitis appeared to be characterized by a TCR beta motif of eight highly homologous variants.

These TCRs' antigens remain unknown. TCRdb re-called the 5' RACE reads with MiXCR, one entry per CDR3 protein. Of around 490,000 distinct CDR3 sequences listed, 5.3% were seen once; the top ten hold 3.5%. Sample: blood, either unsorted or a sorted T cell fraction (not recorded which). These TCRs come from a male donor with ankylosing spondylitis.

This clonotype was counted at least ten times. CDR3 loop: CASSLFYGQGASGANVLTF. The CDR3 DNA reads TGCGCCAGCAGCTTGTTCTATGGACAGGGGGCCTCTGGGGCCAACGTCCTGACTTTC. V and J are TRBV5-1 and TRBJ2-6; 11 nucleotides align to TRBD1. Germline CDR1 SGHRS, CDR2 YFSETQ. CDR3 length equals 19 residues. V dropped 1 base and J dropped 0; count of bases not matched to a gene: 6.

This clonotype was observed at least ten times. The chain couples TRBV12-3 or TRBV12-4 to TRBJ2-2; D call uncertain. Trimming cost V 6 bases and J 5 bases, with 10 bases left between them. This CDR3 is built from 13 residues. CDR3: CASRPDQTGELFF. In DNA, the CDR3 is TGTGCCAGCAGACCGGACCAAACCGGGGAGCTGTTTTTT.

In this sample, this clonotype turned up many times. J is TRBJ2-5 and V is TRBV20-1; 8 nucleotides match TRBD1. Per germline, CDR1 DFQATT and CDR2 SNEGSKA (reference sequence). The CDR3 is made up of 13 amino acids. The ends lost 6 bases at V and 4 bases at J; junction bases unmatched: 7. The CDR3 region is CSAWAGGVETQYF. The CDR3 DNA reads as TGCAGTGCCTGGGCAGGGGGCGTAGAGACCCAGTACTTC.

There are many counts of this clonotype. V gene TRBV6-5 combines with J gene TRBJ1-1; D uncertain. CDR3 length: 16 amino acids. V lost 0 bases, J lost 1 base, and 12 bases lay in between. The germline V gene has CDR1 MNHEY and CDR2 SVGAGI. Here the CDR3 DNA reads TGTGCCAGCAGTTACTCGAAAGTGGCGAAGAACACTGAAGCTTTCTTT. Protein sequence: CASSYSKVAKNTEAFF.

This clonotype was found many times. The chain combines TRBV7-2 with TRBJ1-3; no firm D call. The CDR3 runs to 13 residues. V lost 4 bases, J lost 4 bases, and 8 bases lay in between. The germline gives CDR1 SGHTA, CDR2 FQGNSA. DNA for the CDR3: TGTGCCAGCAGCTCCGCTCGGGGAAACACCATATATTTT. Its translation is CASSSARGNTIYF.

This clonotype occurred many times. V is TRBV5-1 and J is TRBJ1-3; unclear D gene. Deletions cut 0 bases from V and 0 bases from J, with 10 bases between. The CDR3 contains 16 residues. CDR1 and CDR2 (germline): SGHRS, YFSETQ. The CDR3 sequence is CASSLVPGDSGNTIYF. The CDR3 coding sequence is TGCGCCAGCAGCTTGGTTCCCGGAGACTCTGGAAACACCATATATTTT.